One and the same sample provided the 13 T cell receptor beta chains below, sequenced in a study of T-cell reconstitution after alpha-beta-depleted transplantation in children. Preparation of the TCRbeta library involved a method that used unique molecular identifiers. MiXCR was run by TCRdb on the PCR reads, yielding one entry per CDR3 protein. The sample has 200,000 to 250,000 distinct CDR3 sequences; around 10% are singletons. The sample was PBMCs from the stem cell graft donor, taken from the stem cell graft. All receptors come from a human donor who donated a stem cell graft to a child with acute lymphoblastic leukemia.

This clonotype was seen a few times. CDR3 protein: CASSYPRPGGYNEQFF. Here the CDR3 DNA reads TGTGCCAGCAGTTACCCCAGGCCCGGGGGCTACAATGAGCAGTTCTTC. The V call is TRBV6-5, the J call TRBJ2-1, with a tentative D call TRBD2 (6 bases). Germline CDR1 MNHEY, CDR2 SVGAGI. V dropped 2 bases and J dropped 3 bases, with 14 bases sitting between them. This CDR3 region has 16 residues.

The chain is built from TRBV28 and TRBJ1-6; no clear D. Between the trimmed V and J ends, which lost 8 bases and 0 bases, there was a span of 14 bases. The CDR3 spans 16 residues. Germline assignment: CDR1 MDHEN and CDR2 SYDVKM. CDR3 amino acids: CASSYALASYNSPLHF. CDR3 DNA sequence: TGTGCCAGCTCGTACGCCTTAGCCTCCTATAATTCACCCCTCCACTTT.

This clonotype was recorded many times. The genes are TRBV6-1 and TRBJ2-7, with 12 nucleotides matching TRBD1. Germline-derived CDR1 and CDR2 are MNHNS and SASEGT. With 6 bases clipped from V and 2 bases from J, the junction kept 2 bases outside the gene matches. The CDR3 loop spans 14 amino acids. CDR3: CASSGTGGTYEQYF. The CDR3, as DNA: TGTGCCAGCAGCGGGACAGGGGGCACCTACGAGCAGTACTTC.

This clonotype has ten or more counts. The chain combines TRBV4-3 with TRBJ1-4, with a tentative D call TRBD1 (5 bases). There are 14 residues in the CDR3. Germline values: CDR1 LGHNA, CDR2 YSLEER. V was trimmed by 1 base and J by 5 bases, leaving 8 bases between them. In DNA form, the CDR3 reads TGCGCCAGCAGCCAAGTGGGGGTCAATGAAAAACTGTTTTTT. Translating gives CASSQVGVNEKLFF.

The chain has TRBV15 and TRBJ2-7, with D tentatively TRBD1 or TRBD2 (5 bases each). The CDR3 runs 15 residues. Germline V gene lookup returns CDR1 LNHNV and CDR2 YYDKDF (reference sequence). Trimming pared 0 bases from V and 4 bases from J, leaving 13 bases between. The CDR3 sequence: CATSRDQTGLYEQYF. The CDR3 bases are TGTGCCACCAGCAGAGATCAAACGGGGCTGTACGAGCAGTACTTC.

This clonotype was counted a few times. The chain uses TRBV5-1 and TRBJ2-1; D is unresolved. The CDR3 has 14 residues. The V end was cut by 0 bases, the J end by 5 bases, with 9 bases between. The germline V gene has CDR1 SGHRS and CDR2 YFSETQ. The chain's CDR3 is CASSLGSDNNEQFF. For the CDR3, the DNA is TGCGCCAGCAGCTTGGGTTCTGATAACAATGAGCAGTTCTTC.

This clonotype was picked up a small number of times. The rearrangement links TRBV7-7 to TRBJ2-1; TRBD1 is a possible D gene (6 bases). The germline gives CDR1 SSHAT, CDR2 FNYEAQ (reference sequence). The CDR3 runs 14 residues. V lost 2 bases and J 6 bases, leaving 11 bases between the germline ends. DNA of the CDR3: TGTGCCAGCAGCTTAACGGACAGAAGCAATGAGCAGTTCTTC. It encodes CASSLTDRSNEQFF.

This clonotype was counted only a few times. This chain uses TRBV7-7 with TRBJ2-7; perhaps D is TRBD1 or TRBD2 (5 bases each). V was clipped by 2 bases and J by 1 base, with 15 bases between them. From germline, CDR1 is SSHAT and CDR2 FNYEAQ (reference sequence). This CDR3 is 16 amino acids long. The CDR3 bases are TGTGCCAGCAGCTTAACCCCCGGGACGGCATCCTACGAGCAGTACTTC. It translates to CASSLTPGTASYEQYF.

This clonotype was seen ten or more times. The chain carries TRBV5-6 and TRBJ2-1, with 7 bases identical to TRBD2. The length of the CDR3 is 15 residues. The V gene end was trimmed by 7 bases and the J gene end by 1 base; junction bases not matched to a gene: 8. The germline CDR1 and CDR2 sequences are SGHDT and YYEEEE. CDR3 loop: CASRLSGGSYNEQFF. DNA for the CDR3: TGTGCCAGCCGTCTCTCGGGAGGATCCTACAATGAGCAGTTCTTC.

This clonotype appeared many times. The V and J genes are TRBV20-1 and TRBJ2-3, with D perhaps matching TRBD1 or TRBD2 (5 bases each). CDR1 DFQATT and CDR2 SNEGSKA come from the germline V gene (reference sequence). The CDR3 spans 15 residues. V lost 0 bases, J lost 4 bases, and 14 bases lay in between. The DNA for the CDR3 is TGCAGTGCTAGAGATTGGGGGATAGCCGCAGATACGCAGTATTTT. This codes for CSARDWGIAADTQYF.

This clonotype was counted at least ten times. This chain uses TRBV20-1 with TRBJ1-2; 10 bases agree with TRBD1. Germline CDR1 DFQATT, CDR2 SNEGSKA (reference sequence). This CDR3 has 15 amino acids. After removal of 1 base from V and 0 bases from J, the junction contained 2 bases not matched to a gene. CDR3 region: CSARGGQGANYGYTF. The CDR3 coding sequence is TGCAGTGCTAGAGGTGGACAGGGGGCTAACTATGGCTACACCTTC.

This clonotype occurred a few times. This chain joins TRBV29-1 and TRBJ1-2; D not resolved. CDR3 size: 12 residues. V gave up 4 bases and J gave up 3 bases, with 9 bases separating them. Germline CDR1 and CDR2: SQVTM and ANQGSEA. CDR3 nucleotides: TGCAGCGTTGGGTTAGAAGACTATGGCTACACCTTC. Residues: CSVGLEDYGYTF.

Many counts were recorded for this clonotype. The J gene is TRBJ2-7, the V gene TRBV3-1; 7 bases match TRBD1. The V gene's germline CDR1 is LGHDT and CDR2 YNNKEL (reference sequence). The CDR3 runs to 15 residues. V gave up 1 base and J gave up 4 bases; unmatched junction bases: 7. CDR3 sequence reads: CASSQGPDREYEQYF. The CDR3 nucleotides are TGTGCCAGCAGCCAAGGACCCGACAGGGAATACGAGCAGTACTTC.